A single sample gave rise to the 4 T cell receptor beta chains below, sequenced in a study of blood T cell repertoires in COVID-19. Libraries were prepared by immunoSEQ multiplex PCR; TCRdb keeps only in-frame clonotypes and omits some of them. The table includes more than 150,000 clones, approximately 87% detected once. The sequencing input was peripheral blood. All receptors come from a man aged 70 or older with active or convalescent COVID-19.

The chain employs TRBV2 and TRBJ1-5, with 7 bases that match TRBD1. This CDR3 contains 15 residues. The germline gives CDR1 SNHLY, CDR2 FYNNEI. Losses at the gene ends were 5 bases for V and 5 bases for J; bases not matched to a gene: 9. In DNA, the CDR3 is TGTGCCAGCAGTCGACGGGACAGTCGCCATCAGCCCCAGCATTTT. It specifies CASSRRDSRHQPQHF.

This clone has more than one count but fewer than ten. The rearrangement uses TRBV6-1 and TRBJ1-3; weak D call: TRBD1 (5 bases). Germline CDR1 MNHNS, CDR2 SASEGT. The CDR3 contains 16 residues. The V gene lost 3 bases and the J gene lost 1 base, with 13 bases spanning the gap. CDR3 nucleotides: TGTGCCAGCAGTGATTATTGGGGCGGTTCTGGAAACACCATATATTTT. Residues: CASSDYWGGSGNTIYF.

The V gene is TRBV7-9, the J gene TRBJ1-2, with a weak D call TRBD1 (5 bases). The V end was cut by 5 bases, the J end by 8 bases, with 15 bases between. The CDR3 consists of 13 residues. The germline V gene has CDR1 SEHNR and CDR2 FQNEAQ (reference sequence). The CDR3 is CASSRGTTEGYTF. The CDR3 DNA sequence: TGTGCCAGCAGCAGAGGGACTACGGAGGGCTACACCTTC.

V gene TRBV10-3 combines with J gene TRBJ2-5; 7 nucleotides line up with TRBD2. This CDR3 contains 13 residues. Germline trimming cut 5 bases from V and 5 bases from J; bases unmatched to any gene: 5. Germline V gene sequence: CDR1 ENHRY, CDR2 SYGVKD. This CDR3 is CAISSGAGETQYF. The CDR3 nucleotides read TGTGCCATCAGTAGCGGGGCGGGGGAGACCCAGTACTTC.